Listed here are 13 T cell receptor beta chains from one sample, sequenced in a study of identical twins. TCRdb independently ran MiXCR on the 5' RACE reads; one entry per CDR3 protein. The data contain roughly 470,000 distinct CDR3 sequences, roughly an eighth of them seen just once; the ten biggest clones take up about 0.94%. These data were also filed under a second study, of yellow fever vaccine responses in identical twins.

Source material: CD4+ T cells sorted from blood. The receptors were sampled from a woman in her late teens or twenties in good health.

In DNA, the CDR3 is TGCAGTGCTAGAGTCCCTCTGGACAGGGATGAGCAGTTCTTC. It translates to CSARVPLDRDEQFF. The chain uses TRBV20-1 and TRBJ2-1; 8 nucleotides match TRBD1. The CDR3 sequence is 14 residues long. From germline, CDR1 is DFQATT and CDR2 SNEGSKA (reference sequence). The J segment lost 8 bases and the V segment lost 1 base, leaving 7 bases of the junction unmatched.

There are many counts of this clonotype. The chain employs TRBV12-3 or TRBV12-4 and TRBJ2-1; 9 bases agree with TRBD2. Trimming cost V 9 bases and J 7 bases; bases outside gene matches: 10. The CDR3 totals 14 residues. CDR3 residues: CASQAGGKVNEQFF. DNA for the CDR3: TGTGCCAGTCAAGCGGGGGGAAAGGTTAATGAGCAGTTCTTC.

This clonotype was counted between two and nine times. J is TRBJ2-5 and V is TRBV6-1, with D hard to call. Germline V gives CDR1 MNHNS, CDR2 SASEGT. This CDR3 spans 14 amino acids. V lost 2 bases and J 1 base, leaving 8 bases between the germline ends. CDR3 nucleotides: TGTGCCAGCAGTGAATTAGGCTTCCAAGAGACCCAGTACTTC. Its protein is CASSELGFQETQYF.

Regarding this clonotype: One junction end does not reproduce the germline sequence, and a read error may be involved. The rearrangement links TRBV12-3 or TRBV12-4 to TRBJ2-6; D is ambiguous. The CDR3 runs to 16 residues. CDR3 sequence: CASRPASPSVANVLTF. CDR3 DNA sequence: TGTGCCAGCAGACCGGCCAGCCCCTCTGTGGCCAACGTCCTGACTTTC.

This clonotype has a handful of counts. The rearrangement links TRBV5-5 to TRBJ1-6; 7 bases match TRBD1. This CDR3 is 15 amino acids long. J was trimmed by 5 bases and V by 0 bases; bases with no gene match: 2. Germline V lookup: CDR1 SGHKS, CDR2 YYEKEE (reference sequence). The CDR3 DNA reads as TGTGCCAGCAGCTTGGTGGGACAGAATAATTCACCCCTCCACTTT. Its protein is CASSLVGQNNSPLHF. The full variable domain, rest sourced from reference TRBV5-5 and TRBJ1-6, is DAGVTQSPTHLIKTRGQQVTLRCSPISGHKSVSWYQQVLGQGPQFIFQYYEKEERGRGNFPDRFSARQFPNYSSELNVNALLLGDSALYLCASSLVGQNNSPLHFGNGTRLTVT.

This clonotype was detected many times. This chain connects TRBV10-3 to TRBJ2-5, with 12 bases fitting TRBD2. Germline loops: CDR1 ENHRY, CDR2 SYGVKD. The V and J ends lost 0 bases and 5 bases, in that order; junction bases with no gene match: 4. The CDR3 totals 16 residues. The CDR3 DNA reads TGTGCCATCAGTGAGTCGACTAGCGGGAGTGGGGAGACCCAGTACTTC. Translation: CAISESTSGSGETQYF.

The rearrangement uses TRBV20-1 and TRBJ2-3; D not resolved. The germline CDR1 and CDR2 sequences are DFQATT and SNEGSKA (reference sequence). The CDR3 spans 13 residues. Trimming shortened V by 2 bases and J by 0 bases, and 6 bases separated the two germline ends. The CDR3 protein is CSARRVSTDTQYF. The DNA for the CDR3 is TGCAGTGCTAGACGGGTTAGCACAGATACGCAGTATTTT.

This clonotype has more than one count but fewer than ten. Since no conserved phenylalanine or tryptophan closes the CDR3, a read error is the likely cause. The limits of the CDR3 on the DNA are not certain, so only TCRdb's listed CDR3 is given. CDR3: CASSLAGQGEYV. The chain is built from TRBV7-9 and TRBJ2-1; TRBD1, as called in the table, went unchecked against the DNA. Both ends counted, the CDR3 spans 12 residues. Germline CDR1 and CDR2: SEHNR and FQNEAQ (reference sequence).

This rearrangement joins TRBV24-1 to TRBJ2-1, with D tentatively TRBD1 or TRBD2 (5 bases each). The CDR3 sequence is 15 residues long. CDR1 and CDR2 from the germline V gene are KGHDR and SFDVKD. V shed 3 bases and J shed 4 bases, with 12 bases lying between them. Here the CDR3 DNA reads TGTGCCACCAGTGATCCGGGACCGAAGTACAATGAGCAGTTCTTC. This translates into CATSDPGPKYNEQFF.

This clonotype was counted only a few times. CDR3 protein: CASSRRLANTDTQYF. CDR3 DNA: TGTGCCAGCAGCAGGCGACTAGCCAACACAGATACGCAGTATTTT. The chain is built from TRBV21-1 and TRBJ2-3; the table gives TRBD2 as D, unverified against the DNA. TRBV21-1 is a pseudogene segment. The CDR3 extends over 15 amino acids.

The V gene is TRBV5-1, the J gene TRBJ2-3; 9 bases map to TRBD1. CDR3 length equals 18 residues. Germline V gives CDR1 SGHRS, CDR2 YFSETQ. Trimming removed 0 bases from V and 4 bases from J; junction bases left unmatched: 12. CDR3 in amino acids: CASSLGPLGQGSPDTQYF. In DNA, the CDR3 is TGCGCCAGCAGCTTGGGCCCACTTGGACAGGGGTCCCCAGATACGCAGTATTTT.

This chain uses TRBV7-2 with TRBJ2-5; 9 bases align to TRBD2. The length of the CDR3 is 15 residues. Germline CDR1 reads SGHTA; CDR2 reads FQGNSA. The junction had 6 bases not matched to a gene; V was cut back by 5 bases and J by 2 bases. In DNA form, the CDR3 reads TGTGCCAGCAGCCGAGCGGGAGGTATACAAGAGACCCAGTACTTC. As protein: CASSRAGGIQETQYF.

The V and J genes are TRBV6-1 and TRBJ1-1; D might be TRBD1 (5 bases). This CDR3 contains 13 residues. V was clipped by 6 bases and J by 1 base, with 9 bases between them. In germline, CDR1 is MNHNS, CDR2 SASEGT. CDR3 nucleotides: TGTGCCAGCAGCGGCGGGGGGAACACTGAAGCTTTCTTT. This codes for CASSGGGNTEAFF.